These T cell receptor beta chains were read from a single sample in a study of human T cells and chemical hapten exposure. Via MiXCR, TCRdb re-called the RACE reads, giving one row per CDR3 protein. Of around 200,000 distinct CDR3 sequences in the sample, about 25% were seen once. The source material was whole blood, sampled in connection with sensitization to the hapten diphenylcyclopropenone (DPC). These receptors were obtained from a woman aged 40 to 50 with alopecia areata. Some clones in this sample may be carry-over from other donors' samples. Both conserved end residues are part of each CDR3.

v_call,cdr3_aa
TRBV20-1,CSAGPTSSSYSYEQYF
TRBV20-1,CSQLAPIQETQYF
TRBV27,CASNSGTDTQYF
TRBV4-3,CASSQDALAGGLYNEQFF
TRBV29-1,CSASRGEVSDTQYF
TRBV20-1,CSAPPHTSGLTGELFF
TRBV10-3,CAIRTGTGEDEQYF
TRBV28,CASSFKGRADTQYF
TRBV12-3/TRBV12-4,CASKRTGMTEAFF
TRBV28,CAIAGLAGRTYF
TRBV5-1,CASSLTNGLDTEAFF
TRBV28,CASSFYGGRANEQFF
TRBV28,CASSLRLAGMEYTQYF
TRBV20-1,CSARDQGGRAGDTQYF
TRBV6-5,CASSYSRPENSPLHF
TRBV20-1,CSAGPGNYEQYF
TRBV20-1,CSALRSYSNQPQHF
TRBV4-3,CASSQGLRGGDEQFF
TRBV3-2,CASSQRAGAPTPGTPYEQYF
TRBV5-4,CASSFRQGRTEAFF
TRBV20-1,CSARPPFLGGQGGGYTF
TRBV29-1,CSVRTGWRTEAFF
TRBV5-1,CASSATGGVAYNEQFF
TRBV4-1,CASSQVSVNTEAFF
TRBV7-2,CASSPGESQPQHF
TRBV18,CASSGTGETQYF
TRBV7-9,CASSPKDRFEQYF
TRBV5-4,CASSLWAGDTDTQYF
TRBV7-2,CASSLTVYEQYF
TRBV29-1,CSVRQGSYNEQFF
TRBV27,CASSLSLATAFMQYF
TRBV7-2,CASSLDFGDQFF
TRBV19,CASRKTRQAGGELFF
TRBV29-1,CSVVGGDNEQFF
TRBV4-2,CASSQEWQAVTGELFF
TRBV4-1,CASSPERNTQYF
TRBV29-1,CSVEDRGTGGLGPSDEQYF
TRBV2,CASSAHQPQHF
TRBV7-2,CASSQTDSGANVLTF
TRBV4-3,CASSQDLAGGAYEQYF
TRBV4-2,CASSHPFDRAPGRAFF
TRBV4-3,CASSQVQGRPNTEAFF
TRBV28,CASGQGAEDTIYF
TRBV29-1,CSVDPGSGNTIYF
TRBV20-1,CSARASGLGGHEQFF
TRBV6-6,CASSYRNTHEQYF
TRBV6-6,CATNGLAGNYEQYF
TRBV6-1,CASSEPGLFPYEQYF
TRBV9,CASSWTSFNNEQFF
TRBV29-1,CSVFGVQETQYF
TRBV10-2,CASSESGGGQPQHF
TRBV7-2,CASSFDNQPQHF
TRBV4-2,CASSQGEDQPQHF